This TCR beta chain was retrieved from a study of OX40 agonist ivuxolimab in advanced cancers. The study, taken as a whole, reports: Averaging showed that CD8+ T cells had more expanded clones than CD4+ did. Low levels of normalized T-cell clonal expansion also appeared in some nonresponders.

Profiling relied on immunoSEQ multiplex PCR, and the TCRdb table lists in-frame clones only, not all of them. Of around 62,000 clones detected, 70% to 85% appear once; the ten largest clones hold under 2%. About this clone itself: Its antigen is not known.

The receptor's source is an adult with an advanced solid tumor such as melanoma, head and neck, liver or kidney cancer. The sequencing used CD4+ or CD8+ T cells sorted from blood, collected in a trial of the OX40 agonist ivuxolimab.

Here the CDR3 DNA reads TGTGCCAGCAGCCCGAATAGACTAGCGGGAGAGACCCAGTACTTC. This encodes CASSPNRLAGETQYF. J is TRBJ2-5 and V is TRBV7-2; 10 positions agree with TRBD2. CDR1 and CDR2 from the germline V gene are SGHTA and FQGNSA. This CDR3 spans 15 amino acids. The J segment lost 4 bases and the V segment lost 5 bases, leaving 7 bases of the junction unmatched. The whole variable domain, filled in from reference TRBV7-2 and TRBJ2-5, reads GAGVSQSPSNKVTEKGKDVELRCDPISGHTALYWYRQSLGQGLEFLIYFQGNSAPDKSGLPSDRFSAERTGGSVSTLTIQRTQQEDSAVYLCASSPNRLAGETQYFGPGTRLLVL.